A selection of T cell receptor beta chains follows, all from one sample in a study of shared clonotypes between healthy human individuals. Clones were sequenced by immunoSEQ multiplex PCR, and TCRdb holds only the in-frame ones, with some missing. The table has about 2 million clones, about 95% seen once. The sequenced sample was naive CD8+ T cells sorted from blood. Every receptor here comes from a man aged 18 to 30 in good health. The CDR3 runs from the conserved cysteine through the conserved F or W. The D gene is left open where the match is weak. Size is stated for part of the rows, as once, few or many counts, or as a class when the clone is expanded.

CDR3 protein	CDR3 DNA	V gene	J gene	clone size	CDR3 length	D gene
CASSLSNAYEQYF	TGTGCCAGCAGTTTATCGAACGCCTACGAGCAGTACTTC	TRBV27	TRBJ2-7	NA	13	NA
CAISPQGATYEQYF	TGTGCCATCAGCCCACAGGGGGCGACCTACGAGCAGTACTTC	TRBV10-3	TRBJ2-7	NA	14	TRBD1
CASSIRSGLNTEAFF	TGTGCCAGTAGTATCCGATCCGGGCTGAACACTGAAGCTTTCTTT	TRBV19	TRBJ1-1	NA	15	NA
CASSPLTSGVYEQYF	TGTGCCAGCAGTCCGCTGACTAGCGGGGTTTACGAGCAGTACTTC	TRBV28	TRBJ2-7	NA	15	TRBD2
CASSLEGENNEKLFF	TGTGCCAGCAGCTTGGAGGGGGAAAATAATGAAAAACTGTTTTTT	TRBV5-4	TRBJ1-4	NA	15	NA
CASSHARPGSYEQFF	TGCGCCAGCAGCCATGCACGTCCAGGGTCCTATGAGCAGTTCTTC	TRBV4-1	TRBJ2-1	NA	15	NA
CASSQGEVVGYTF	TGCGCCAGCAGCCAAGGTGAGGTAGTCGGCTACACCTTC	TRBV4-1	TRBJ1-2	NA	13	NA
CASSLAHGFEQYF	TGCGCCAGCAGCTTGGCCCACGGATTCGAGCAGTACTTC	TRBV5-1	TRBJ2-7	NA	13	NA
CAISLGLADSTDTQYF	TGTGCCATCAGCCTGGGACTAGCGGACAGCACAGATACGCAGTATTTT	TRBV10-3	TRBJ2-3	NA	16	TRBD2
CASSFGDTQYF	TGTGCCAGCAGCTTCGGAGATACGCAGTATTTT	TRBV7-2	TRBJ2-3	NA	11	NA
CASSYLGTGVGDTQYF	TGTGCCAGCAGTTACTTAGGGACAGGGGTTGGAGATACGCAGTATTTT	TRBV6-5	TRBJ2-3	NA	16	TRBD1
CASSLGTGGGYGYTF	TGTGCCAGCAGTTTAGGGACAGGGGGCGGGTATGGCTACACCTTC	TRBV27	TRBJ1-2	NA	15	TRBD1
CASSQDWSQNTEAFF	TGCGCCAGCAGCCAAGATTGGAGTCAGAACACTGAAGCTTTCTTT	TRBV4-1	TRBJ1-1	NA	15	NA
CASRDRDENTQYF	TGTGCCAGCAGAGACAGGGATGAGAATACGCAGTATTTT	TRBV6-1	TRBJ2-3	NA	13	TRBD1
CASSTRDRAPSNTGELFF	TGTGCCAGCAGTACCCGGGACAGGGCCCCTTCGAACACCGGGGAGCTGTTTTTT	TRBV27	TRBJ2-2	NA	18	TRBD1
CASSHGTGNYEQYF	TGTGCCAGCAGCCACGGGACAGGAAACTACGAGCAGTACTTC	TRBV11-2	TRBJ2-7	NA	14	TRBD1
CASSPSSGGTYEQYF	TGTGCCAGCAGCCCTTCTAGCGGGGGCACCTACGAGCAGTACTTC	TRBV9	TRBJ2-7	NA	15	TRBD2
CASSLAMAGTSGKKDTQYF	TGTGCCAGCAGCTTAGCCATGGCCGGGACTAGCGGGAAGAAAGATACGCAGTATTTT	TRBV13	TRBJ2-3	NA	19	TRBD2
CASSLSDGETQYF	TGTGCCAGCAGCTTGAGCGATGGGGAGACCCAGTACTTC	TRBV7-9	TRBJ2-5	NA	13	NA
CASSEATGFYTGELFF	TGTGCCAGCAGTGAAGCGACAGGGTTTTACACCGGGGAGCTGTTTTTT	TRBV6-1	TRBJ2-2	once	16	TRBD1
CASSPQVPDGGTHTQYF	TGTGCCAGCAGCCCCCAAGTCCCCGATGGGGGCACGCATACGCAGTATTTT	TRBV7-9	TRBJ2-3	NA	17	NA
CASSLAGGIDEQFF	TGTGCCAGCAGTCTAGCGGGGGGGATCGATGAGCAGTTCTTC	TRBV6-5	TRBJ2-1	NA	14	TRBD2
CASSISGRGGSYEQYF	TGTGCCAGTAGTATTTCAGGGAGAGGGGGCTCCTACGAGCAGTACTTC	TRBV19	TRBJ2-7	NA	16	NA
CASSVAGLSSYEQYF	TGTGCCAGCAGCGTAGCCGGACTGAGCTCCTACGAGCAGTACTTC	TRBV9	TRBJ2-7	NA	15	NA
CASKLRADSSYEQYF	TGCGCCAGTAAACTACGGGCGGATAGCTCCTACGAGCAGTACTTC	TRBV4-1	TRBJ2-7	once	15	NA